A single T cell receptor beta chain is shown here with its context. Its antigen is unknown. The germline CDR1 and CDR2 sequences are MGHRA and YSYEKL. The CDR3 covers 12 residues. V was shortened by 7 bases and J by 8 bases, with 11 bases between the two germline ends. Primers for the PCR totalled 60 Vbeta and 13 Jbeta. Only in-frame clones appear in the TCRdb table, and some are missing; sequencing was by immunoSEQ multiplex PCR. There are 200,000 or so clones in the sample; less than 90% occur only once, and about 0.25% lies in the top ten. These data come from a study of cytomegalovirus exposure and HLA in healthy donors. Study conclusions and caveats: Sequencing likely caused a cluster of highly shared sequence variants. Researchers reported in a later analysis that a missense DCLRE1C variant was tied to TCR beta V- and J-gene trimming. Cytomegalovirus status, reportedly, was diagnosed with high specificity and sensitivity by the classifier.

The chain links TRBV4-1 to TRBJ1-4; D gene uncertain. The clonotype originates from a boy between 10 and 17 years old in good health and CMV-seronegative. The sequencing sample was made of PBMCs. The CDR3 protein is CASTGVGEKLFF. CDR3 bases: TGCGCCAGCACCGGGGTCGGGGAAAAACTGTTTTTT.